This T cell receptor beta chain derives from a study of breast tumors, draining lymph nodes, adjacent tissues. A single record per CDR3 protein comes from TCRdb applying MiXCR to the multiplex PCR reads. The data contain roughly 110,000 distinct CDR3 sequences, roughly 33% of them singletons. Study-wide findings and caveats: Compared with lymph nodes, tumors were less diverse; compared with nontumor tissue, more.

From germline, CDR1 is SGHDN and CDR2 FVKESK. The CDR3 covers 15 residues. Axillary draining lymph nodes of breast cancer patients supplied the node samples. This clonotype has only one observation. Its antigen is not identified. The junction departs from germline at one end; a sequencing error may be responsible. V gene TRBV14 combines with J gene TRBJ1-1; D unclear. The TCR comes from a female donor with breast cancer. Some clones in this sample may be carry-over from other donors' samples. The material sequenced was axillary lymph node tissue. The CDR3 is CASSQGVEMNTEALF. The CDR3 DNA follows: TGTGCCAGCAGCCAAGGTGTGGAGATGAACACTGAAGCTCTCTTT.